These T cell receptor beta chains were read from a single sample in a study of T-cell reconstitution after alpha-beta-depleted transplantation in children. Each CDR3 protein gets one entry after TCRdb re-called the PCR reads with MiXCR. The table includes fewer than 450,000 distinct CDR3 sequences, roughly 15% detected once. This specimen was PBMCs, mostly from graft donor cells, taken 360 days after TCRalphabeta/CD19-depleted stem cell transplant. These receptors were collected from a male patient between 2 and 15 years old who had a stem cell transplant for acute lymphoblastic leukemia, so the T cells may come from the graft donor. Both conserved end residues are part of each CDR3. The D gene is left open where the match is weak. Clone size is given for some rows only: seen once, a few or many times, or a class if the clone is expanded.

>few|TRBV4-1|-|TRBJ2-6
TGCGCCAGCAGCCAAGGGAGGCTAGTAGCTGGGGCCAACGTCCTGACTTTC
CASSQGRLVAGANVLTF
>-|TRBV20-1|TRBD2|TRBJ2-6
TGCAGTGCTCCTTTGCAGCGGGAGTCTGGGGCCAACGTCCTGACTTTC
CSAPLQRESGANVLTF
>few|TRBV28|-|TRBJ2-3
TGTGCCACAAACTTCGGGCAGGAGGGCGAGTATTTT
CATNFGQEGEYF
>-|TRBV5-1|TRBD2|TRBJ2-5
TGCGCCAGCAGCTTAGGGACTAGCGGGAAAGAGACCCAGTACTTC
CASSLGTSGKETQYF
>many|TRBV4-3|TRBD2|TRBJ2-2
TGCGCCAGCAGCCTTCACCCAGCGGCGGGAGCGGGGACCGGGGAGCTGTTTTTT
CASSLHPAAGAGTGELFF
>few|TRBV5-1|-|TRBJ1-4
TGCGCCAGCAGAGAGGGGACGAGGAGTGAAAAACTGTTTTTT
CASREGTRSEKLFF
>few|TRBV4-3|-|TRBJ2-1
TGCGCCAGCAGCCAAGTCGGCCAGGGATTCTACAATGAGCAGTTCTTC
CASSQVGQGFYNEQFF
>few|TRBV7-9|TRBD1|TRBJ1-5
TGTGCCAGCAGCTCCGGGACAGGGGTGGATCAGCCCCAGCATTTT
CASSSGTGVDQPQHF
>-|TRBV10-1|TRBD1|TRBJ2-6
TGCGCCAGCAGTGAAGGGACAGGGGTATCCGGGGCCAACGTCCTGACTTTC
CASSEGTGVSGANVLTF
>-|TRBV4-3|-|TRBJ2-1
TGCGCCAGCAGCCTCCTTGAGGGAGTCTCCTACAATGAGCAGTTCTTC
CASSLLEGVSYNEQFF